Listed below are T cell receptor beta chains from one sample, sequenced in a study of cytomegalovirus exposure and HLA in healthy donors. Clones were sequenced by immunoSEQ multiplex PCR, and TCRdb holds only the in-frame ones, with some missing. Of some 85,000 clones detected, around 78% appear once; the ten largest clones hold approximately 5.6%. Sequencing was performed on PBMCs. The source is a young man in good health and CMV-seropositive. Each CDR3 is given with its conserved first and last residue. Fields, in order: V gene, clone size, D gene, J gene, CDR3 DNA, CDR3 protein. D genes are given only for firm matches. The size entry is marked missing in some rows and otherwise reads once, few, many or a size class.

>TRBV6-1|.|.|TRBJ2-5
TGTGCCAGCAAGGAGGGGGCGGTAAAGACCCAGTACTTC
CASKEGAVKTQYF
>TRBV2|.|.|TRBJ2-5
TGTGCCAGCAGCGAACAGGGTCACCAAGAGACCCAGTACTTC
CASSEQGHQETQYF
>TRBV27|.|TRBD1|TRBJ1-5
TGTGCCAGCAGCACCCAGGGGGATGGCAATCAGCCCCAGCATTTT
CASSTQGDGNQPQHF
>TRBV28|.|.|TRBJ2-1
TGTGCCAGCAGTTTCCTTGACTTTTTATACAATGAGCAGTTCTTC
CASSFLDFLYNEQFF
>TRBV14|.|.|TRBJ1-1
TGTGCCAGCAGCCAAGCGTGGGGCGGTGAAGCTTTCTTT
CASSQAWGGEAFF
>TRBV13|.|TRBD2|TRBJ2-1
TGTGCCAGCTCTTTAGCGGGAAAGCTTAATGAGCAGTTCTTC
CASSLAGKLNEQFF
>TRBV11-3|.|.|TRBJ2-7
TGTGCCAGCAGCTTAACAGGGACCACCTACGAGCAGTACTTC
CASSLTGTTYEQYF
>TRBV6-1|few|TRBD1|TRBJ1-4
TGTGCCACCTTGGGGACAGATAATGAAAAACTGTTTTTT
CATLGTDNEKLFF
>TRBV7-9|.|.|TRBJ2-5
TGTGCCAGCACCTCAGATTTATGGCAAGAGACCCAGTACTTC
CASTSDLWQETQYF
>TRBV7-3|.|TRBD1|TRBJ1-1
TGTGCCAGCAGCCAAGAGGGACAGGGGGTCACTGAAGCTTTCTTT
CASSQEGQGVTEAFF
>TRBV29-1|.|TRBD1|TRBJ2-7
TGCAGCGTCATCCGGGACAGGCCAACCTACGAGCAGTACTTC
CSVIRDRPTYEQYF
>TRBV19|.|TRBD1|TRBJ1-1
TGTGCCAGTACTTTACAGGGGCGGAACACTGAAGCTTTCTTT
CASTLQGRNTEAFF
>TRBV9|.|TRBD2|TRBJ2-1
TGTGCCAGCAGCTCGACTAGCGGGATGTACAATGAGCAGTTCTTC
CASSSTSGMYNEQFF
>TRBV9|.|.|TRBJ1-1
TGTGCCAGCAGCGTTGAGGGTGGTGGAACTGAAGCTTTCTTT
CASSVEGGGTEAFF
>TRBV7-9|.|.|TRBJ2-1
TGTGCCAGCAGCTCAAAAAGTCGGGGGATGTACAATGAGCAGTTCTTC
CASSSKSRGMYNEQFF
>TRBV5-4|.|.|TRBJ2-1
TGTGCCAGCAGCCGTTACAGTGAGCAGTTCTTC
CASSRYSEQFF